This TCR beta chain was sequenced during a study of graft-versus-host responses after intestinal transplantation (dated by TCRdb to the early 2020s). About the full investigation: Multivisceral, liver-intestinal, or isolated intestinal transplants were received by the recipients. Every recipient was given anti-thymocyte globulin induction, followed by approximately 3 years of maintenance tacrolimus and steroids. After intestinal transplantation, graft-versus-host and host-versus-graft alloreactive T cell clones in the graft, circulation and bone marrow were tracked using bulk TCR-beta CDR3 sequencing. To identify alloreactive clones, pre-transplant mixed lymphocyte reaction products were sequenced and then compared with unstimulated pre-transplant donor and recipient T cells. Of the roughly 25 intestinal transplant recipients enrolled in the cohort, one of whom was a retransplant, 3 patients without pretransplant specimens were excluded. Donor T cell macrochimerism was defined as a peak of at least 4% donor T cells among recipient peripheral blood mononuclear cells. Instead of going to the commercial service, samples from a few later patients were sequenced in-house on an Illumina MiSeq and processed with MiXCR. What the work shows at the level of the full study, not this receptor alone: GvH clones were detected in recipient bone marrow, and some appeared earlier in ileal mucosa or blood, consistent with an intestinal mucosal origin. Early after transplant, declines in HvG clones were associated with peak levels of circulating GvH clones. The relatively low number and heterogeneity of intestinal transplant patients limited the conclusions. Patients with donor T cell macrochimerism had high GvH to HvG T cell clonal ratios in their allografts.

The library was generated by the immunoSEQ multiplex PCR assay. For most patients, genomic DNA was isolated with the Qiagen DNeasy Blood and Tissue Kit and shipped frozen to Adaptive Biotechnologies for TCR sequencing. For most patients, high-throughput TCR-beta CDR3 sequencing of genomic DNA was performed by Adaptive Biotechnologies. The authors' analysis ran thus. Adaptive's ImmunoSEQ software was the source of the TCR sequencing data for about 18 patients, while a few other patients were processed with MiXCR and VDJtools. To correct CD4 versus CD8 sorting errors, any sequence found in both subsets at a frequency ratio below 5:1 was removed. CDR3 nucleotide sequences shared between donor and recipient were removed because the origin of such sequences could not be assigned. To be classed as alloreactive, a clone needed at least 2-fold expansion over unstimulated cells and a minimum CFSE-low frequency of 0.002% (template counts) or 0.001% (read counts). Clones detected in sequenced pre-transplant spleen, lymph node, or MLR CFSE-low populations of the donor or recipient were defined as mappable. Cumulative frequency of alloreactive clones was calculated as a percentage of all sequences weighted by copy number. The source is immuneACCESS, and TCRdb retained only in-frame sequences with V and J called. Part of the clones is not carried over; for the studies checked, unresolved V genes explain less than half of this, and the remainder is unexplained. V and J calls and clone size come straight from that table; D and trimming were deduced from the DNA. The sample contains almost 40,000 clones, roughly 96% of them found a single time. The ten top clones hold more than 0.2% of the sample.

Worth noting for this clone: This receptor's antigen is unknown. No base qualities exist here, and no much larger clone lies one base off it.

The CDR3 spans 13 residues, from the cysteine through the phenylalanine. The kept DNA is CDR3 alone, 39 bases in frame from the first base. V is pared back by 1 base and J by 3 bases, with 5 bases lying between the germline termini. CDR1 LGHNA and CDR2 YNFKEQ were looked up in the germline V gene. Explained via the paper, the time point label denotes: cells obtained before transplantation from donor or recipient. CD3+CD4+ and CD3+CD8+ populations were FACS-sorted from unstimulated pre-transplant donor and recipient cells taken from spleen or lymph nodes. The origin of this receptor is a human donor who was the organ donor for an intestinal transplant. This specimen was unstimulated CD8+ T cells sorted from spleen or lymph node cells, taken before transplant. The chain is made from TRBV4-2 and TRBJ2-3, with the D gene too uncertain to name. The sequenced DNA: TGTGCCAGCAGCCAAGTGCGAACAGATACGCAGTATTTT. It translates as CASSQVRTDTQYF.